These 26 T cell receptor beta chains were all obtained from the same sample, sequenced in a study of T cell responses to AZD1222 COVID-19 vaccine. Measured with immunoSEQ multiplex PCR; TCRdb has only the in-frame clones, and not every one. The table includes some 110,000 clones, around nine tenths detected once. The sample in question was peripheral blood, obtained 28 days after the second AZD1222 dose. Every receptor here comes from an adult who received the AZD1222 COVID-19 vaccine.

This clone was seen only once. The chain recombines TRBV7-2 with TRBJ2-1; 8 positions match TRBD1. This CDR3 comprises 15 residues. The V and J ends lost 5 bases and 0 bases, in that order; junction bases with no gene match: 3. Germline V gene sequence: CDR1 SGHTA, CDR2 FQGNSA. The CDR3 reads CASSPTGGSYNEQFF. As DNA, the CDR3 is TGTGCCAGCAGCCCAACAGGGGGCTCCTACAATGAGCAGTTCTTC.

The chain links TRBV25-1 to TRBJ2-3; possibly TRBD2 for D (6 bases). There are 16 residues in the CDR3. Trimming removed 1 base at V and 11 bases at J, with 22 bases between. The germline V gene has CDR1 MGHDK and CDR2 SYGVNS. The CDR3 DNA sequence: TGTGCCAGCAGTGAATCCCTAGCGTCCACCCCCCGGGAGCAGTATTTT. Amino acids: CASSESLASTPREQYF.

The V and J genes are TRBV6-1 and TRBJ2-1; unclear D gene. The CDR3 spans 13 residues. Germline V gives CDR1 MNHNS, CDR2 SASEGT. V was pared by 2 bases and J by 8 bases, with 10 bases between. Here the CDR3 DNA reads TGTGCCAGCAGTGAAACCCCTTTTGATGAGCAGTTCTTC. Its translation is CASSETPFDEQFF.

The chain couples TRBV11-2 to TRBJ2-7; 10 bases align to TRBD1. V trimming: 4 bases; J trimming: 3 bases; junction bases outside the gene matches: 15. The CDR3 has 18 residues. Germline loops: CDR1 SGHAT, CDR2 FQNNGV. The CDR3 sequence is CASSSRDRGREGLYEQYF. The CDR3 region has the DNA TGTGCCAGCAGCTCCCGGGACAGGGGCCGTGAGGGGCTCTACGAGCAGTACTTC.

V usage is TRBV10-1 and J usage is TRBJ2-1, with D unclear. The V gene's germline CDR1 is WNHNN and CDR2 SYGVQD (reference sequence). V shed 0 bases and J shed 8 bases, with 8 bases lying between them. The CDR3 has 13 residues. CDR3: CASSESYGDEQFF. CDR3 in DNA: TGCGCCAGCAGTGAGTCGTATGGGGATGAGCAGTTCTTC.

The V call is TRBV11-2, the J call TRBJ2-4; D possibly corresponds to TRBD1 (5 bases). The length of the CDR3 is 13 residues. Germline V gene lookup returns CDR1 SGHAT and CDR2 FQNNGV. Trimming left V 4 bases short and J 5 bases short, with 9 bases between. For the CDR3, the DNA is TGTGCCAGCAGCTCGACAGAGCAAAACATTCAGTACTTC. Protein product: CASSSTEQNIQYF.

The genes are TRBV2 and TRBJ2-7; no firm D call. Germline loops: CDR1 SNHLY, CDR2 FYNNEI. Trimming cost V 4 bases and J 5 bases, with 9 bases left between them. The CDR3 runs 12 residues. DNA of the CDR3: TGTGCCAGCAGTGTTGAGAGGAACGAGCAGTACTTC. Its translation: CASSVERNEQYF.

The chain uses TRBV5-1 and TRBJ2-4; maybe TRBD1 (6 bases). The CDR3 is made up of 15 amino acids. CDR1 and CDR2 from the germline V gene are SGHRS and YFSETQ. V lost 1 base and J 7 bases, leaving 15 bases between the germline ends. The CDR3 is CASSLSKGRGNIQYF. Here the CDR3 DNA reads TGCGCCAGCAGCTTGTCGAAGGGTAGGGGGAACATTCAGTACTTC.

V gene TRBV19 combines with J gene TRBJ1-4; D gene ambiguous. V was clipped by 9 bases and J by 3 bases, with 29 bases between them. In germline, CDR1 is LNHDA, CDR2 SQIVND (reference sequence). This CDR3 is built from 19 residues. Here the CDR3 reads CARRLSSGPESAANEKLFF. CDR3 nucleotide sequence: TGTGCCAGGAGACTATCCTCGGGCCCCGAATCTGCGGCTAATGAAAAACTGTTTTTT.

This clone occurred once. The genes are TRBV28 and TRBJ2-7; D is unclear. The germline CDR1 and CDR2 sequences are MDHEN and SYDVKM. V lost 2 bases to trimming and J lost 0 bases, with 11 bases between them. There are 15 residues in the CDR3. The CDR3 coding sequence is TGTGCCAGCAGTTTACTGTCTACAGCCTCCTACGAGCAGTACTTC. It encodes CASSLLSTASYEQYF.

The rearrangement links TRBV28 to TRBJ2-7; TRBD2 is a possible D gene (6 bases). The CDR3 totals 17 residues. Germline CDR1 reads MDHEN; CDR2 reads SYDVKM. Between the trimmed V and J ends, which lost 1 base and 0 bases, there was a span of 16 bases. CDR3: CASSLFYRGYSSYEQYF. The CDR3 DNA sequence: TGTGCCAGCAGTTTATTTTATCGGGGGTATAGCTCCTACGAGCAGTACTTC.

V and J are TRBV11-2 and TRBJ1-2; tentative D call: TRBD1 (5 bases). Germline values: CDR1 SGHAT, CDR2 FQNNGV. V lost 0 bases and J lost 3, with 14 bases in between. The CDR3 loop spans 16 amino acids. In DNA, the CDR3 is TGTGCCAGCAGCTTAGATAAGAGGGGTTTATACTATGGCTACACCTTC. Translated, it gives CASSLDKRGLYYGYTF.

The chain combines TRBV5-4 with TRBJ2-1; 10 bases match TRBD1. After removal of 4 bases from V and 9 bases from J, the junction contained 4 bases not matched to a gene. The germline V gene encodes CDR1 SGHNT and CDR2 YYREEE (reference sequence). CDR3 length: 13 residues. DNA of the CDR3: TGTGCCAGCAGCCCAGGACAGGGGGGTGAGCAGTTCTTC. Protein product: CASSPGQGGEQFF.

The rearrangement joins TRBV27 to TRBJ2-7; 13 bases align to TRBD2. V trimming: 5 bases; J trimming: 2 bases; junction bases outside the gene matches: 9. From germline, CDR1 is MNHEY and CDR2 SMNVEV (reference sequence). CDR3 length: 17 amino acids. The CDR3 DNA reads TGTGCCAGCAGTAAAGGACTAGCGGGAGTGTTTACCTACGAGCAGTACTTC. This gives the protein CASSKGLAGVFTYEQYF.

There are a few counts of this clone. V gene TRBV6-5 combines with J gene TRBJ2-7; D is uncertain. The length of the CDR3 is 10 residues. CDR1 and CDR2 (germline): MNHEY, SVGAGI. The V and J ends lost 9 bases and 7 bases respectively, with 10 bases between them. As DNA, the CDR3 is TGTGCCAGGTTTCCCGGGGAGCAGTACTTC. Protein: CARFPGEQYF.

This sequence joins TRBV27 and TRBJ1-6; TRBD1 might be the D (5 bases). CDR1 and CDR2 from the germline V gene are MNHEY and SMNVEV (reference sequence). Trimming took off 3 bases at V and 0 bases at J, with 9 bases between the two ends. The CDR3 sequence is 16 residues long. The CDR3 is CASSFIGVSYNSPLHF. The CDR3 DNA reads as TGTGCCAGCAGTTTTATAGGGGTCTCCTATAATTCACCCCTCCACTTT.

This chain joins TRBV28 and TRBJ1-2; tentative D call: TRBD1 (5 bases). The germline CDR1 and CDR2 sequences are MDHEN and SYDVKM. This CDR3 region has 14 residues. Trimming pared 3 bases from V and 0 bases from J, leaving 8 bases between. CDR3 amino acids: CASSFGGANYGYTF. CDR3 nucleotide sequence: TGTGCCAGCAGTTTCGGGGGAGCTAACTATGGCTACACCTTC.

This chain connects TRBV27 to TRBJ2-3; 11 nucleotides match TRBD2. Germline V gives CDR1 MNHEY, CDR2 SMNVEV (reference sequence). This CDR3 comprises 16 residues. Trimming at V came to 3 bases and at J to 1 base, leaving 3 bases not matched to a gene. This chain's CDR3 is CASSFLLAGGTDTQYF. CDR3 coding DNA: TGTGCCAGCAGTTTCCTACTAGCGGGGGGCACAGATACGCAGTATTTT.

The chain is built from TRBV29-1 and TRBJ1-1; D perhaps matches TRBD1 (5 bases). CDR3 length: 13 amino acids. V was clipped by 5 bases and J by 0 bases, with 10 bases between them. Germline lookup yields CDR1 SQVTM and CDR2 ANQGSEA. CDR3 bases: TGCAGCGTTCGGGGCGACATGAACACTGAAGCTTTCTTT. It translates to CSVRGDMNTEAFF.

This chain uses TRBV6-5 with TRBJ2-3; TRBD1 might be the D (6 bases). There are 14 residues in the CDR3. Germline CDR1 reads MNHEY; CDR2 reads SVGAGI. Trimming stripped 6 bases from V and 4 bases from J, with 14 bases between. CDR3 coding DNA: TGTGCCAGCAGCCACCGGGACAACTCAGATACGCAGTATTTT. This translates into CASSHRDNSDTQYF.

The rearrangement links TRBV28 to TRBJ1-2; no definite D call. Trimming cost V 11 bases and J 4 bases, with 14 bases left between them. The CDR3 is 12 residues long. Germline-derived CDR1 and CDR2 are MDHEN and SYDVKM. The CDR3 DNA reads TGTGCCGGACGCCGGGTGGGCTATGGCTACACCTTC. Translated: CAGRRVGYGYTF.

This sequence joins TRBV28 and TRBJ1-4; tentatively, D is TRBD1 (5 bases). This CDR3 is built from 16 residues. Trimming stripped 1 base from V and 4 bases from J, with 13 bases between. CDR1 is MDHEN and CDR2 is SYDVKM in the germline V gene. CDR3 coding DNA: TGTGCCAGCAGTTTATCACCCCCAGGGTATAATGAAAAACTGTTTTTT. It codes for CASSLSPPGYNEKLFF.

The chain is built from TRBV18 and TRBJ2-7, with D unclear. Germline CDR1 KGHSH, CDR2 LQKENI. This CDR3 has 13 amino acids. Trimming shortened V by 3 bases and J by 2 bases, and 8 bases separated the two germline ends. The CDR3 here is CASSPQDPYEQYF. The CDR3 DNA is TGTGCCAGCTCACCGCAGGACCCCTACGAGCAGTACTTC.

This clone showed up just once. This chain connects TRBV5-1 to TRBJ2-7, with 9 bases identical to TRBD1. Germline V gene data show CDR1 as SGHRS and CDR2 as YFSETQ. The J segment lost 9 bases and the V segment lost 0 bases, leaving 10 bases of the junction unmatched. The CDR3 sequence is 15 residues long. The DNA of the CDR3 is TGCGCCAGCAGCTTGGCCAATAGTGGACAGGGGAGGCAGTACTTC. Translated, it gives CASSLANSGQGRQYF.

The chain employs TRBV11-1 and TRBJ2-1; D not certain. With 1 base removed from V and 13 bases from J, the gap between germline ends came to 8 bases. The CDR3 is 11 amino acids. Germline V gives CDR1 SGHAT, CDR2 FQDESV (reference sequence). CDR3 protein: CASSLGPLQFF. The CDR3 DNA follows: TGTGCCAGCAGCTTAGGGCCTTTACAGTTCTTC.

V is TRBV9 and J is TRBJ2-5; 7 positions agree with TRBD2. V dropped 0 bases and J dropped 4; count of bases not matched to a gene: 6. Per germline, CDR1 SGDLS and CDR2 YYNGEE. This CDR3 contains 15 residues. CDR3 sequence (DNA): TGTGCCAGCAGCGTAGGGGGGAGGGCCAGAGAGACCCAGTACTTC. As protein: CASSVGGRARETQYF.